These 25 T cell receptor beta chains were sequenced from one sample in a study of T cell responses to AZD1222 COVID-19 vaccine listed by TCRdb under 2021. The sample's time point label, decoded: baseline before first vaccination. Receptor amplification or capture employed the immunoSEQ multiplex PCR assay. TCRdb took this table from immuneACCESS and kept in-frame rearrangements with V and J called. Such tables lack part of the clones; where checked against another copy, unresolved V genes explain under half of the gap, and the rest is unexplained. This sample holds 90,000 to 130,000 clones; about 90% were observed only once. The top ten clones comprise less than 3.5% of the sample. The sample here was peripheral blood, taken on day 0 of AZD1222 vaccination. Source of these receptors: an adult in good health.

In this sample, this clone turned up once. The V and J genes are TRBV19 and TRBJ2-1, with unresolved D. The CDR3 runs 14 residues. Germline V gene data show CDR1 as LNHDA and CDR2 as SQIVND (reference sequence). The V and J ends lost 1 base and 6 bases respectively, with 10 bases between them. DNA of the CDR3: TGTGCCAGTAGTATAGCGGTCCAAAGCAATGAGCAGTTCTTC. This translates into CASSIAVQSNEQFF.

This clone has only a few counts. The chain uses TRBV7-9 and TRBJ1-1, with 8 bases that match TRBD1. This CDR3 is built from 14 residues. V trimming: 4 bases; J trimming: 5 bases; junction bases outside the gene matches: 6. Germline CDR1 reads SEHNR; CDR2 reads FQNEAQ (reference sequence). Here the CDR3 reads CASSYGQGGTEAFF. The CDR3 nucleotides are TGTGCCAGCAGCTACGGACAGGGTGGGACTGAAGCTTTCTTT. The whole variable domain, filled in from reference TRBV7-9 and TRBJ1-1, reads DTGVSQNPRHKITKRGQNVTFRCDPISEHNRLYWYRQTLGQGPEFLTYFQNEAQLEKSRLLSDRFSAERPKGSFSTLEIQRTEQGDSAMYLCASSYGQGGTEAFFGQGTRLTVV.

The chain is built from TRBV30 and TRBJ1-1, with D unclear. Looked up from germline, CDR1 is GTSNPN and CDR2 is SVGIG (reference sequence). This CDR3 comprises 13 residues. V lost 0 bases, J lost 6 bases, and 11 bases lay in between. The CDR3 sequence is CAWSVRPQPEAFF. DNA for the CDR3: TGTGCCTGGAGTGTAAGACCTCAACCTGAAGCTTTCTTT. The variable domain in full, with the rest retrieved from reference TRBV30 and TRBJ1-1, is SQTIHQWPATLVQPVGSPLSLECTVEGTSNPNLYWYRQAAGRGLQLLFYSVGIGQISSEVPQNLSASRPQDRQFILSSKKLLLSDSGFYLCAWSVRPQPEAFFGQGTRLTVV.

The J gene is TRBJ2-1, the V gene TRBV9, with 10 positions matching TRBD2. The CDR3 sequence is 15 residues long. CDR1 and CDR2 from the germline V gene are SGDLS and YYNGEE. Germline trimming cut 3 bases from V and 6 bases from J; bases unmatched to any gene: 6. The CDR3: CASSALAGVSNEQFF. The CDR3 nucleotides read TGTGCCAGCAGCGCCCTAGCGGGAGTTTCCAATGAGCAGTTCTTC.

The V gene is TRBV7-8, the J gene TRBJ2-7; 7 bases line up with TRBD2. Germline V gene data show CDR1 as SGHVS and CDR2 as FQNEAQ. The CDR3 has 16 residues. J gave up 0 bases and V 1 base, and 6 bases lay outside the gene matches. The CDR3 loop is CASSLVGGPYSYEQYF. CDR3 in DNA: TGTGCCAGCAGCTTAGTGGGAGGGCCCTACTCCTACGAGCAGTACTTC.

V usage is TRBV12-5 and J usage is TRBJ2-1; TRBD1 agrees at 9 bases. Germline CDR1 LGHNT, CDR2 FRNRAP. The CDR3 length is 16 residues. Germline trimming cut 6 bases from V and 2 bases from J; bases unmatched to any gene: 8. The CDR3 DNA reads as TGTGCTAGTGGACCAGGGACAGGGCGAACCTACAATGAGCAGTTCTTC. Translating gives CASGPGTGRTYNEQFF.

V is TRBV28 and J is TRBJ1-4; 7 bases align to TRBD1. The CDR3 has 14 amino acids. Trimming removed 5 bases from V and 7 bases from J; junction bases left unmatched: 7. In germline, CDR1 is MDHEN, CDR2 SYDVKM. The CDR3 protein is CASSVGRGAEKLFF. The CDR3 DNA is TGTGCCAGCAGTGTAGGCAGGGGGGCTGAAAAACTGTTTTTT.

The rearrangement links TRBV7-2 to TRBJ1-5; D unclear. CDR3 length equals 15 residues. Per germline, CDR1 SGHTA and CDR2 FQGNSA. Trimming took 1 base from V and 2 from J, leaving 9 bases between them. The CDR3 nucleotides are TGTGCCAGCAGCTTAGATTGGGGAGGCAATCAGCCCCAGCATTTT. Amino acids: CASSLDWGGNQPQHF.

The chain carries TRBV20-1 and TRBJ2-7; 11 nucleotides line up with TRBD2. With V trimmed by 3 bases and J by 3 bases, 7 bases remained unmatched. Germline CDR1 and CDR2: DFQATT and SNEGSKA (reference sequence). CDR3 length: 15 amino acids. Written as DNA, the CDR3 is TGCAGTGCTAGTACTTCGACTAGCGGGAACTACGAGCAGTACTTC. Its protein product is CSASTSTSGNYEQYF.

The V call is TRBV11-2, the J call TRBJ2-7; D remains ambiguous. Germline V lookup: CDR1 SGHAT, CDR2 FQNNGV. V was shortened by 6 bases and J by 4 bases, with 16 bases between the two germline ends. The CDR3 spans 14 residues. The CDR3 spells CASSPGPASYEQYF. The CDR3 region has the DNA TGTGCCAGCAGTCCAGGTCCGGCTTCGTACGAGCAGTACTTC.

The genes are TRBV7-3 and TRBJ2-6; TRBD2 aligns across 10 bases. The CDR3 length is 19 residues. Germline-derived CDR1 and CDR2 are SGHTA and FQGTGA. The V and J ends lost 0 bases and 4 bases, in that order; junction bases with no gene match: 9. The CDR3 protein is CASSLTPVGLASGANVLTF. The CDR3 DNA sequence: TGTGCCAGCAGCTTAACTCCCGTGGGACTAGCGTCGGGGGCCAACGTCCTGACTTTC.

This clone appeared a single time. The chain links TRBV9 to TRBJ2-1; D may be TRBD1 (6 bases). With 3 bases removed from V and 0 bases from J, the gap between germline ends came to 7 bases. The CDR3 length is 14 residues. Germline assignment: CDR1 SGDLS and CDR2 YYNGEE. In DNA form, the CDR3 reads TGTGCCAGCAGCGGGACAGTCTCCTACAATGAGCAGTTCTTC. Translating gives CASSGTVSYNEQFF.

V and J are TRBV5-1 and TRBJ1-4; weak D call: TRBD1 (5 bases). The CDR3 covers 16 residues. Trimming cost V 3 bases and J 7 bases, with 19 bases left between them. CDR1 is SGHRS, CDR2 YFSETQ, per germline. The CDR3 loop is CASSSGAGTVGEKLFF. In DNA form, the CDR3 reads TGCGCCAGCAGCTCTGGGGCCGGTACGGTGGGTGAAAAACTGTTTTTT.

The CDR3 loop is CASSQPTSGRAYNEQFF. DNA for the CDR3: TGCGCCAGCAGCCAACCGACTAGCGGGAGGGCCTACAATGAGCAGTTCTTC. The rearrangement joins TRBV4-1 to TRBJ2-1; TRBD2 agrees at 14 bases. Germline values: CDR1 MGHRA, CDR2 YSYEKL. The CDR3 totals 17 residues. With 2 bases clipped from V and 2 bases from J, the junction kept 2 bases outside the gene matches.

This chain connects TRBV9 to TRBJ2-2, with D possibly TRBD2 on 6 matching bases. Per the germline V gene, CDR1 is SGDLS and CDR2 is YYNGEE. Trimming stripped 4 bases from V and 7 bases from J, with 8 bases between. The CDR3 runs 12 residues. DNA for the CDR3: TGTGCCAGCAGCATGGAGGGCGGGGAGCTGTTTTTT. Translating gives CASSMEGGELFF.

The V and J genes are TRBV11-3 and TRBJ2-2; D unresolved. CDR3 size: 16 residues. Trimming removed 5 bases from V and 8 bases from J, with 21 bases in between. From germline, CDR1 is SGHNT and CDR2 YENEEA. This chain's CDR3 is CASSRSGYGFGGELFF. Written as DNA, the CDR3 is TGTGCCAGCAGCCGATCGGGTTATGGTTTTGGTGGGGAGCTGTTTTTT.

The rearrangement uses TRBV3-1 (or the pseudogene TRBV3-2) and TRBJ1-1; D not certain. Trimming left V 6 bases short and J 2 bases short, with 16 bases between. CDR1 and CDR2 (germline): LGHDT, YNNKEL (reference sequence). This CDR3 comprises 15 residues. CDR3 sequence reads: CASSPRIRANTEAFF. CDR3 DNA sequence: TGTGCCAGCAGTCCCCGTATTCGGGCCAACACTGAAGCTTTCTTT.

The chain employs TRBV5-6 and TRBJ1-2; 8 bases are shared with TRBD1. The germline V gene encodes CDR1 SGHDT and CDR2 YYEEEE. The CDR3 extends over 15 amino acids. The trim removed 0 bases at V and 7 bases at J, leaving 8 bases unmatched. The CDR3 DNA sequence: TGTGCCAGCAGCTTGGCCGGGACAGGTGCTGTTGGCTACACCTTC. Residues: CASSLAGTGAVGYTF.

This chain uses TRBV15 with TRBJ1-1, with D unresolved. Trimming left V 0 bases short and J 1 base short, with 9 bases between. CDR3 length: 15 amino acids. Germline CDR1 reads LNHNV; CDR2 reads YYDKDF (reference sequence). As DNA, the CDR3 is TGTGCCACCAGCAGAGAATGGGGATGGAACACTGAAGCTTTCTTT. It encodes CATSREWGWNTEAFF.

The genes are TRBV7-9 and TRBJ2-7; D unclear. Germline V lookup: CDR1 SEHNR, CDR2 FQNEAQ (reference sequence). This CDR3 spans 14 amino acids. V shed 5 bases and J shed 4 bases, with 15 bases lying between them. The CDR3: CASSPQRVWYEQYF. CDR3 sequence (DNA): TGTGCCAGCAGCCCACAACGAGTCTGGTACGAGCAGTACTTC.

V and J are TRBV7-9 and TRBJ2-3; D not certain. Germline loops: CDR1 SEHNR, CDR2 FQNEAQ (reference sequence). V was shortened by 5 bases and J by 7 bases, with 13 bases between the two germline ends. The length of the CDR3 is 13 residues. For the CDR3, the DNA is TGTGCCAGCAGCCTCCCACAAGCCCATACGCAGTATTTT. Protein product: CASSLPQAHTQYF.

The J gene is TRBJ1-1, the V gene TRBV11-2; 7 nucleotides line up with TRBD1. V gave up 4 bases and J gave up 5 bases; unmatched junction bases: 22. Germline loops: CDR1 SGHAT, CDR2 FQNNGV. This CDR3 has 19 amino acids. This CDR3 reads CASSSAYTDLRQGRTEAFF. In DNA form, the CDR3 reads TGTGCCAGCAGCTCGGCATACACAGACCTTCGACAGGGCCGAACTGAAGCTTTCTTT.

This sequence joins TRBV20-1 and TRBJ1-5; D gene ambiguous. V was cut by 3 bases and J by 1 base, with 4 bases left in between. The germline CDR1 and CDR2 sequences are DFQATT and SNEGSKA (reference sequence). This CDR3 contains 12 residues. CDR3 region: CSASGSNQPQHF. In DNA form, the CDR3 reads TGCAGTGCTAGTGGGAGCAATCAGCCCCAGCATTTT.

There are a few counts of this clone. The chain carries TRBV5-4 and TRBJ2-1, with a possible D match to TRBD2 (5 bases). With 0 bases removed from V and 9 bases from J, the gap between germline ends came to 7 bases. The CDR3 runs 12 residues. The germline gives CDR1 SGHNT, CDR2 YYREEE (reference sequence). CDR3 sequence: CASSLDRGEQFF. The CDR3 nucleotides are TGTGCCAGCAGCTTGGACCGGGGTGAGCAGTTCTTC. Looking up the rest from reference TRBV5-4 and TRBJ2-1 gives the full variable domain: ETGVTQSPTHLIKTRGQQVTLRCSSQSGHNTVSWYQQALGQGPQFIFQYYREEENGRGNFPPRFSGLQFPNYSSELNVNALELDDSALYLCASSLDRGEQFFGPGTRLTVL.

The gene calls are TRBV19 and TRBJ1-5; 8 bases fit TRBD1. Germline lookup yields CDR1 LNHDA and CDR2 SQIVND (reference sequence). This CDR3 spans 15 amino acids. J gave up 0 bases and V 8 bases, and 6 bases lay outside the gene matches. The CDR3 DNA reads as TGTGCCAGTGGCCGAGACAGGGGTAGCAATCAGCCCCAGCATTTT. Translated, it gives CASGRDRGSNQPQHF.